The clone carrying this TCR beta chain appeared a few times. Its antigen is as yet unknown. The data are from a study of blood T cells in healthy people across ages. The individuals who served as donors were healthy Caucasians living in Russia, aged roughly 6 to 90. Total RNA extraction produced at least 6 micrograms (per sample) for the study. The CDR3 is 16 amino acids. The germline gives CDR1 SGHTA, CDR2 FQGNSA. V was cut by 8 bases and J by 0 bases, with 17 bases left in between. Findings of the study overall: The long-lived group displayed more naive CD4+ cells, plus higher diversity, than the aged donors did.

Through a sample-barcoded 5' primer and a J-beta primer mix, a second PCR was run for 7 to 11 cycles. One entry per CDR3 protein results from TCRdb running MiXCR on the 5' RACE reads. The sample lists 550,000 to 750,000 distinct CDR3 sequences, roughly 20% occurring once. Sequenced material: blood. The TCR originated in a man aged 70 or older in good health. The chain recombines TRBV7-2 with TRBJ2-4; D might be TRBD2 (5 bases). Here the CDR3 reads CASQRRPGEAKNIQYF. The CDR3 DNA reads TGTGCCAGCCAGAGGAGACCCGGGGAAGCCAAAAACATTCAGTACTTC.